This entry is about one T cell receptor (beta chain). Its antigen is unidentified. An end of the junction differs from the germline gene, which may be a read error. Sequencing was performed with immunoSEQ multiplex PCR; in TCRdb, only in-frame clones are kept and a portion is missing. This table holds about 2.1 million clones, about 94% found once. Naive CD8 cells, CD45RO-negative and positively selected for CCR7, excluded terminally differentiated effector memory CD45RA+ cells. This sample was taken from a study of shared clonotypes between healthy human individuals. Study-level findings and limits: A handful of donors showed sharing of around 5% of naive CD4 clonotypes.

CDR3 length: 10 amino acids. Looked up from germline, CDR1 is SNHLY and CDR2 is FYNNEI. The rearrangement links TRBV2 to TRBJ2-3; 9 bases agree with TRBD1. This sequence was found in a man between 18 and 29 years old in good health. Some clones in this sample may be carry-over from other donors' samples. Specimen: naive CD8+ T cells from PBMCs. The DNA for the CDR3 is TGTGCCAGCAGTGAAGCAGGGACAGGGTTT. Its translation: CASSEAGTGF.